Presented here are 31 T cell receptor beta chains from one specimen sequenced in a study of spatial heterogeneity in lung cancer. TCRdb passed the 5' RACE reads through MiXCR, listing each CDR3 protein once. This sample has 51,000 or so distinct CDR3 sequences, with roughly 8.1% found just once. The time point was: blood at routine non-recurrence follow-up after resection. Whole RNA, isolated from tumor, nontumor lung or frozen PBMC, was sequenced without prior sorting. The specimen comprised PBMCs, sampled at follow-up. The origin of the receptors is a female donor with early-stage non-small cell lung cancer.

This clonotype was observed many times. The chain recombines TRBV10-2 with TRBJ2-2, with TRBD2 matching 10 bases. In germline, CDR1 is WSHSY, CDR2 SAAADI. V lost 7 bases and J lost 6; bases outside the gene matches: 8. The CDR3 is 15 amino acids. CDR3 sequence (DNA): TGCGCCAGCACAAGAGCGGGGGGGATGGCCGGGGAGCTGTTTTTT. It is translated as CASTRAGGMAGELFF.

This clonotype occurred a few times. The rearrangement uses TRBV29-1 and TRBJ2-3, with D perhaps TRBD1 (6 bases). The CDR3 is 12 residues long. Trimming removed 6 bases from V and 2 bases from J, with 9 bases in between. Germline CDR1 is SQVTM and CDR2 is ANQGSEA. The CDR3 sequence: CSVAGVTDTQYF. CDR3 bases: TGCAGCGTGGCAGGGGTCACAGATACGCAGTATTTT.

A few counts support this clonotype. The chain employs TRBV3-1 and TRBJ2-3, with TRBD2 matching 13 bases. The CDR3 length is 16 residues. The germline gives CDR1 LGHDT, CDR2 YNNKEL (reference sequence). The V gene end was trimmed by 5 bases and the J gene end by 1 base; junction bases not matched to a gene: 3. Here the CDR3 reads CASSKTSGGRTDTQYF. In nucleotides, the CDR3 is TGTGCCAGCAGCAAGACTAGCGGGGGGCGCACAGATACGCAGTATTTT.

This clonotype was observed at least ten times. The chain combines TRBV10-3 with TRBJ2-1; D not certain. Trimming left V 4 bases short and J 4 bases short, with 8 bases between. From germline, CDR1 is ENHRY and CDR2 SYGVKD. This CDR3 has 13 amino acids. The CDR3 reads CAISVAPYNEQFF. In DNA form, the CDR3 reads TGTGCCATCAGTGTGGCCCCTTACAATGAGCAGTTCTTC.

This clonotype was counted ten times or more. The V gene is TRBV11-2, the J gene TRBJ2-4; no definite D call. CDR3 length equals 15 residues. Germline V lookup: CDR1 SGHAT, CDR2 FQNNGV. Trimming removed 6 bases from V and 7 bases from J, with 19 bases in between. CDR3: CASRPPASSGNIQYF. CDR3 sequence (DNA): TGTGCCAGCAGGCCCCCAGCTTCGTCCGGGAACATTCAGTACTTC. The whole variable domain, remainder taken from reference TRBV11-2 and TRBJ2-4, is EAGVAQSPRYKIIEKRQSVAFWCNPISGHATLYWYQQILGQGPKLLIQFQNNGVVDDSQLPKDRFSAERLKGVDSTLKIQPAKLEDSAVYLCASRPPASSGNIQYFGAGTRLSVL.

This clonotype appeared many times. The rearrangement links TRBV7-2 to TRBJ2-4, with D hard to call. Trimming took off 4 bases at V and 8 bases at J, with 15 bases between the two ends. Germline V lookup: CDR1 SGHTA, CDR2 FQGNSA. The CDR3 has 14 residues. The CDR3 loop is CASSSLIRRDIQYF. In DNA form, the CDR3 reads TGTGCCAGCAGCTCTCTAATTAGACGGGACATTCAGTACTTC.

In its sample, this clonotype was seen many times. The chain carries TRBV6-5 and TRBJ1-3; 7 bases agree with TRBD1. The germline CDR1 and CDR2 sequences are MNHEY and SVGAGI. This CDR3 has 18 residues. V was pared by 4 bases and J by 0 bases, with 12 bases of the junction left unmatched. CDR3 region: CASSFRTGSSSSGNTIYF. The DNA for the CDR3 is TGTGCCAGCAGTTTCCGGACAGGTAGTTCGTCCTCTGGAAACACCATATATTTT.

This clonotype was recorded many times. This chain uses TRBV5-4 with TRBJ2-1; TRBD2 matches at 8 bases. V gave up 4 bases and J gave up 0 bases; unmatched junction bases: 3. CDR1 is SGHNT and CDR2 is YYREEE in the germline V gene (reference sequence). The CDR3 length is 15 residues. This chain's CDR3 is CASSLTSGSYNEQFF. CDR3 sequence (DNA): TGTGCCAGCAGCCTTACTAGCGGCTCCTACAATGAGCAGTTCTTC.

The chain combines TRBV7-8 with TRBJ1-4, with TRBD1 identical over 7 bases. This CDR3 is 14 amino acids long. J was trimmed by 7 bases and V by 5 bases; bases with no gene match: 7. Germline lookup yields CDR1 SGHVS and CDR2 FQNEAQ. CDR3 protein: CASSRGGAGEKLFF. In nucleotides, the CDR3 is TGTGCCAGCAGCCGAGGGGGCGCAGGTGAAAAACTGTTTTTT.

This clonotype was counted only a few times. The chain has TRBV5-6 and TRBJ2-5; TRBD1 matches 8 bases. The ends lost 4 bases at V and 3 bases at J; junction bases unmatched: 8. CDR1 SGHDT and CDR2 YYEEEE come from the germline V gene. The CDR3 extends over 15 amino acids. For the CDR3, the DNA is TGTGCCAGCAGCCTCCTGGACAGGGATAAAGAGACCCAGTACTTC. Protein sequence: CASSLLDRDKETQYF. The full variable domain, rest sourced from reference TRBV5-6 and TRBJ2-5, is DAGVTQSPTHLIKTRGQQVTLRCSPKSGHDTVSWYQQALGQGPQFIFQYYEEEERQRGNFPDRFSGHQFPNYSSELNVNALLLGDSALYLCASSLLDRDKETQYFGPGTRLLVL.

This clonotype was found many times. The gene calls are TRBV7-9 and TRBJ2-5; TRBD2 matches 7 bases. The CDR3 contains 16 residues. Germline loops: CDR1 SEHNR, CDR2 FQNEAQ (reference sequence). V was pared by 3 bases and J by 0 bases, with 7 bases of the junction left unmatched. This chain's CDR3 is CASSFQRGRHQETQYF. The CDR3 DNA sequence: TGTGCCAGCAGCTTCCAGCGGGGAAGACACCAAGAGACCCAGTACTTC.

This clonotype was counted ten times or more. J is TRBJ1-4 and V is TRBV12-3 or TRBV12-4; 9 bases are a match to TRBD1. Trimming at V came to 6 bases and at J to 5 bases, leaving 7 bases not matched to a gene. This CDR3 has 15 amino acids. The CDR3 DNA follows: TGTGCCAGCAGCCGCCCCGACAGGGGGAATGAAAAACTGTTTTTT. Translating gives CASSRPDRGNEKLFF.

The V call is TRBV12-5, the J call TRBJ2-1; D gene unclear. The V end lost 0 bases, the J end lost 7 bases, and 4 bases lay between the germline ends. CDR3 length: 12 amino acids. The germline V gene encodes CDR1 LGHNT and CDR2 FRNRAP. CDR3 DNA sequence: TGTGCTAGTGGTTTGGTACATAATGAGCAGTTCTTC. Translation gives CASGLVHNEQFF.

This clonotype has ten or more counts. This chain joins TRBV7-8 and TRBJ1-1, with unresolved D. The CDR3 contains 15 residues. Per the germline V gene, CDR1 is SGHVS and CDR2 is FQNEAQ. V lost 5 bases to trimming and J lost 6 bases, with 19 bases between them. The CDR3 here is CASSATNFLTAEAFF. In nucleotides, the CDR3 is TGTGCCAGCAGCGCGACCAACTTCTTGACGGCTGAAGCTTTCTTT.

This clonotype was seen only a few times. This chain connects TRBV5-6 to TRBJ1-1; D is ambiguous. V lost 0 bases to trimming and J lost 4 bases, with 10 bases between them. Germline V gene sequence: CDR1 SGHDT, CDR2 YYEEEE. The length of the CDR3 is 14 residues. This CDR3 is CASSLGFGGTEAFF. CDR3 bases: TGTGCCAGCAGCTTGGGATTTGGAGGCACTGAAGCTTTCTTT.

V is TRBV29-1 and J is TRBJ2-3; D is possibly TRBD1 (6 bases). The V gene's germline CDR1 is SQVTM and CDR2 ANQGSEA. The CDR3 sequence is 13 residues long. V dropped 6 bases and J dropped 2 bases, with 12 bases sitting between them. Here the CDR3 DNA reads TGCAGCGTGCACCGGGACAACACAGATACGCAGTATTTT. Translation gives CSVHRDNTDTQYF.

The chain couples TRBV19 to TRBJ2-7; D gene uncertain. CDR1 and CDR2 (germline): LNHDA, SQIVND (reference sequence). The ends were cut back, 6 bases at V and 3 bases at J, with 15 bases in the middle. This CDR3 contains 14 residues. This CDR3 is CASSGWQGDYEQYF. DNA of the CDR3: TGTGCCAGTAGCGGCTGGCAAGGCGACTACGAGCAGTACTTC.

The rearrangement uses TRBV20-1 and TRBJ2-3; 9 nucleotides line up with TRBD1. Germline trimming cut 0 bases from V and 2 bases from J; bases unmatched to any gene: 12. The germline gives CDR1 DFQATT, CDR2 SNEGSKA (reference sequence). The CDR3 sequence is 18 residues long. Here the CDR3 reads CSARDERDREGFTDTQYF. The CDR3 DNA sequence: TGCAGTGCTAGAGATGAAAGGGACAGGGAGGGCTTCACAGATACGCAGTATTTT.

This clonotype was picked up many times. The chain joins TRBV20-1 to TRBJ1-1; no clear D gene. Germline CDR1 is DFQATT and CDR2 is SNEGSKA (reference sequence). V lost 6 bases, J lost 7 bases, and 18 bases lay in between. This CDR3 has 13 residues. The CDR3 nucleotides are TGCAGTGCAGATGGCCTGAAGGATGATGAAGCTTTCTTT. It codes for CSADGLKDDEAFF.

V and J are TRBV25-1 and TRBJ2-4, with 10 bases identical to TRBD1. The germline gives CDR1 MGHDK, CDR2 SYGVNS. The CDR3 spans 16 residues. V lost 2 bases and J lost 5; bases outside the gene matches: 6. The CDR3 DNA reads TGTGCCAGCAGTGAAACCGGTGGGACAGGGGAAAACATTCAGTACTTC. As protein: CASSETGGTGENIQYF.

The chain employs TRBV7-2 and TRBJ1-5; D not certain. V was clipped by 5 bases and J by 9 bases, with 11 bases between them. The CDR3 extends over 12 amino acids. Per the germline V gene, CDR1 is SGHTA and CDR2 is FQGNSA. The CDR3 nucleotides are TGTGCCAGCAGCGCCGGGGTTCGGCCCCAGCATTTT. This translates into CASSAGVRPQHF.

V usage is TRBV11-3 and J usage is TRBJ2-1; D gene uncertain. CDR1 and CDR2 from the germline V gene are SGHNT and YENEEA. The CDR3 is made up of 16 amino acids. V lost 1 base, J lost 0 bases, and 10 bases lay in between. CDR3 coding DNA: TGTGCCAGCAGCTTAGGTACAGATCTCTCCTACAATGAGCAGTTCTTC. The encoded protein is CASSLGTDLSYNEQFF.

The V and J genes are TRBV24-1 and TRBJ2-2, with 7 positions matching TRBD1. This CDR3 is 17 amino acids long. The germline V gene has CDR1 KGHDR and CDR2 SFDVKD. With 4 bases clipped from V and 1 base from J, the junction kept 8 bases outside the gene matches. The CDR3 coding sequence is TGTGCCACCAGTGACACGCGGTGGACAGGGAACACCGGGGAGCTGTTTTTT. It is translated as CATSDTRWTGNTGELFF.

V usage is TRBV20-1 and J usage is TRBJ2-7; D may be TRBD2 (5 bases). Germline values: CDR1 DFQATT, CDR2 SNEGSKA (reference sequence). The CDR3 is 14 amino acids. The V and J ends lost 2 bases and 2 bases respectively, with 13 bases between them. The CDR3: CSARFLGEAYEQYF. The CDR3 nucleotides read TGCAGTGCTAGATTCCTCGGGGAAGCCTACGAGCAGTACTTC.

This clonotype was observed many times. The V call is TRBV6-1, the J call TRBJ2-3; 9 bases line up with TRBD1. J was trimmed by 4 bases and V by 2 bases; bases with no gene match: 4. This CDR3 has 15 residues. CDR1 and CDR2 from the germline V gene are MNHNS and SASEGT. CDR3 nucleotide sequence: TGTGCCAGCAGTGAATGGGACAGGGAAGCAGATACGCAGTATTTT. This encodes CASSEWDREADTQYF.

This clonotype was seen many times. The CDR3 sequence is CASSLGGQNGYTF. As DNA, the CDR3 is TGTGCCAGCAGCCTAGGAGGGCAAAATGGCTACACCTTC. The rearrangement links TRBV5-6 to TRBJ1-2; D gene uncertain. Germline CDR1 SGHDT, CDR2 YYEEEE. There are 13 residues in the CDR3. V was pared by 4 bases and J by 6 bases, with 13 bases between.

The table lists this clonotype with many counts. CDR3 amino acids: CASSPGVQRGYTF. CDR3 nucleotide sequence: TGTGCCAGCAGCCCGGGGGTCCAAAGAGGCTACACCTTC. V is TRBV7-2 and J is TRBJ1-2; perhaps TRBD1 as D (5 bases). Germline V gene data show CDR1 as SGHTA and CDR2 as FQGNSA. Trimming removed 5 bases from V and 8 bases from J, with 15 bases in between. This CDR3 region has 13 residues.

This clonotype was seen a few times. CDR3 loop: CASSGGQGASETQYF. The CDR3, as DNA: TGCGCCAGCAGCGGGGGACAGGGGGCCTCGGAGACCCAGTACTTC. The V gene is TRBV5-1, the J gene TRBJ2-5; TRBD1 matches 12 bases. Per germline, CDR1 SGHRS and CDR2 YFSETQ. After removal of 4 bases from V and 5 bases from J, the junction contained 6 bases not matched to a gene. This CDR3 is built from 15 residues.

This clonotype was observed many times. The CDR3 bases are TGTGCCAGCACATACAGCGAATACGAGCAGTACTTC. Its translation is CASTYSEYEQYF. This chain links TRBV6-1 with TRBJ2-7; D gene unclear. This CDR3 comprises 12 residues. In germline, CDR1 is MNHNS, CDR2 SASEGT. The germline V and J ends were trimmed by 7 bases and 4 bases, with 11 bases remaining between them.

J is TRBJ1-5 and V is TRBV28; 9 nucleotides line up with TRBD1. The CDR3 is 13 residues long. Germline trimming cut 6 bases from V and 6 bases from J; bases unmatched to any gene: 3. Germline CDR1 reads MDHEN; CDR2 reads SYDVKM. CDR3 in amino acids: CASRRQGGQPQHF. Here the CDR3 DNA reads TGTGCCAGCAGAAGACAGGGGGGTCAGCCCCAGCATTTT. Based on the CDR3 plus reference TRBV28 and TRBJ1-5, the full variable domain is DVKVTQSSRYLVKRTGEKVFLECVQDMDHENMFWYRQDPGLGLRLIYFSYDVKMKEKGDIPEGYSVSREKKERFSLILESASTNQTSMYLCASRRQGGQPQHFGDGTRLSIL.

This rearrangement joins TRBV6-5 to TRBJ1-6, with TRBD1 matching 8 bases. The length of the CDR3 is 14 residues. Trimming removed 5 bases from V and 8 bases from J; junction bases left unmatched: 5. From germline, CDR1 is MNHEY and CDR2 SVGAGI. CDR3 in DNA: TGTGCCAGCAGTAACAGGGGGAGGGATTCACCCCTCCACTTT. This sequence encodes CASSNRGRDSPLHF.